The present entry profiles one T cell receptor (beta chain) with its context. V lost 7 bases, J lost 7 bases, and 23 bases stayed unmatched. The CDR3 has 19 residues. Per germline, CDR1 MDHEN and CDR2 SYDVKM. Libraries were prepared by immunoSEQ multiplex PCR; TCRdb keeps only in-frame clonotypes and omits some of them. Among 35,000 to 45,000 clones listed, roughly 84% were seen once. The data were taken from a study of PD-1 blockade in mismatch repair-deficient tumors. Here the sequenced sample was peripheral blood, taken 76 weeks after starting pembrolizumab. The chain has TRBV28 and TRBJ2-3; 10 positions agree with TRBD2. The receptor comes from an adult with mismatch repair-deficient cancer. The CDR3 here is CASIPSLGLAEGSRNTQYF. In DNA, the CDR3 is TGTGCCAGCATCCCTTCTTTAGGACTAGCGGAGGGTAGCAGGAATACGCAGTATTTT.